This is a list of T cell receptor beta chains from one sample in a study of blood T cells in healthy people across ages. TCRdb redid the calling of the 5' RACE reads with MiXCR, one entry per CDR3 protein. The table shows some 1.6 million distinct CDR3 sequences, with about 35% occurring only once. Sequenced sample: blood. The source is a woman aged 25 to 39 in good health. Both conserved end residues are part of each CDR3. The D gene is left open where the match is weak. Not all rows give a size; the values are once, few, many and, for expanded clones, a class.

DNA: TGTGCCAGCAGCCGAAGATCCAGGAGAGGGCCAGATACGCAGTATTTT
CDR3: CASSRRSRRGPDTQYF
size: few
J: TRBJ2-3
V: TRBV3-1
D: NA

DNA: TGTGCCAGCAGTGAAGGAGCTAGCGGCCACAATGAGCAGTTCTTC
CDR3: CASSEGASGHNEQFF
size: NA
J: TRBJ2-1
V: TRBV2
D: TRBD2

DNA: TGTGCCAGCAGTTCCCAGGGGGCTCTTTCCTACAATGAGCAGTTCTTC
CDR3: CASSSQGALSYNEQFF
size: few
J: TRBJ2-1
V: TRBV28
D: TRBD1

DNA: TGCAGTGCTAGCCCGACTAGCGGGAGATTTGATGAGCAGTTCTTC
CDR3: CSASPTSGRFDEQFF
size: few
J: TRBJ2-1
V: TRBV20-1
D: TRBD2

DNA: TGTGCCAGCAGTTACAGACGACTAGCGGGGCTCGTTGGGACAGATACGCAGTATTTT
CDR3: CASSYRRLAGLVGTDTQYF
size: NA
J: TRBJ2-3
V: TRBV6-5
D: TRBD2

DNA: TGCAGCGTTGATTGGGCAGGGGAAGCTTTCTTT
CDR3: CSVDWAGEAFF
size: NA
J: TRBJ1-1
V: TRBV29-1
D: NA

DNA: TGCAGTGCTAGCCGGGACACGCGATCGGATACGCAGTATTTT
CDR3: CSASRDTRSDTQYF
size: NA
J: TRBJ2-3
V: TRBV20-1
D: NA

DNA: TGTGCCAGCAGTAAAAGCTCCTACAATGAGCAGTTCTTC
CDR3: CASSKSSYNEQFF
size: few
J: TRBJ2-1
V: TRBV6-1
D: NA

DNA: TGTGCCAGCAGCTCCCATAGCGGGGGAACCCTTGTAGATACGCAGTATTTT
CDR3: CASSSHSGGTLVDTQYF
size: NA
J: TRBJ2-3
V: TRBV7-3
D: TRBD2

DNA: TGCGCCAGCAGCTCCAAGCGGGACGGCGGCGAGCAGTACTTC
CDR3: CASSSKRDGGEQYF
size: few
J: TRBJ2-7
V: TRBV7-6
D: TRBD2

DNA: TGTGCCAGCAGCGTCGGGGTATCTGAGCAGTTCTTC
CDR3: CASSVGVSEQFF
size: many
J: TRBJ2-1
V: TRBV9
D: NA

DNA: TGTGCCATCAGCATGAGGGGCTCCCCCCCCAATGAGCAGTTCTTC
CDR3: CAISMRGSPPNEQFF
size: few
J: TRBJ2-1
V: TRBV10-3
D: NA

DNA: TGCGCCAGCAGCTTGGAAGGGGTTCAGCCCCAGCATTTT
CDR3: CASSLEGVQPQHF
size: few
J: TRBJ1-5
V: TRBV5-1
D: NA

DNA: TGCAGTGCTAGAAAACTGCCTGAAGAGCAGTACTTC
CDR3: CSARKLPEEQYF
size: NA
J: TRBJ2-7
V: TRBV20-1
D: NA

DNA: TGTGCCAGCAGTCCGGAGGGCGCGGTGAACACCGGGGAGCTGTTTTTT
CDR3: CASSPEGAVNTGELFF
size: NA
J: TRBJ2-2
V: TRBV4-2
D: NA

DNA: TGTGCCAGCAGTTCCGGATGGCTAGCGGAGCTCACCTTTCGCGGGACAGATACGCAGTATTTT
CDR3: CASSSGWLAELTFRGTDTQYF
size: NA
J: TRBJ2-3
V: TRBV6-5
D: TRBD2

DNA: TGTGCCAGCTCACCATCACTGGAGACGGTAAAGTACTTC
CDR3: CASSPSLETVKYF
size: once
J: TRBJ2-7
V: TRBV18
D: NA

DNA: TGCGCCAGCAGCTCCAGACAGAATGAAGAGACCCAGTACTTC
CDR3: CASSSRQNEETQYF
size: NA
J: TRBJ2-5
V: TRBV5-1
D: NA

DNA: TGTGCCAGCAGTCCTAGCGACGGTGAAGATATACAGTATTTT
CDR3: CASSPSDGEDIQYF
size: NA
J: TRBJ2-3
V: TRBV25-1
D: NA

DNA: TGCGCCAGCAGCAGGCCCGGGGGCCTTGAGACCCAGTACTTC
CDR3: CASSRPGGLETQYF
size: few
J: TRBJ2-5
V: TRBV5-1
D: NA

DNA: TGCAGTGCTTCCGGGACGAAAAGCTCCTACGAGCAGTACTTC
CDR3: CSASGTKSSYEQYF
size: NA
J: TRBJ2-7
V: TRBV20-1
D: NA

DNA: TGTGCCAGCAGCGCCTTTAGCGGGAGAGGAGAGACCCAGTACTTC
CDR3: CASSAFSGRGETQYF
size: NA
J: TRBJ2-5
V: TRBV7-3
D: TRBD2

DNA: TGTGCCAGCAGCTTGTTCACAGGGTCCCAAGAGACCCAGTACTTC
CDR3: CASSLFTGSQETQYF
size: NA
J: TRBJ2-5
V: TRBV11-2
D: NA

DNA: TGTGCCAGCACAACTTCCATGATCAACTCCTACAATGAGCAGTTCTTC
CDR3: CASTTSMINSYNEQFF
size: few
J: TRBJ2-1
V: TRBV28
D: NA

DNA: TGTGCCACCAGCAGGGTGTTACTAGGAGCGGGGGAGACCCAGTACTTC
CDR3: CATSRVLLGAGETQYF
size: NA
J: TRBJ2-5
V: TRBV15
D: TRBD2

DNA: TGTGCCAGCAGTTTGGCAGGGAGGGCAGATATGCAATATTTT
CDR3: CASSLAGRADMQYF
size: NA
J: TRBJ2-3
V: TRBV12-3/TRBV12-4
D: TRBD2

DNA: TGTGCCAGCAGTTCGGTAACAGGGAACAATCAGCCCCAGCATTTT
CDR3: CASSSVTGNNQPQHF
size: NA
J: TRBJ1-5
V: TRBV6-2/TRBV6-3
D: NA

DNA: TGTGCCAGCAGCCCCCCGGGAGGGACAGGCATCCAAGAGACCCAGTACTTC
CDR3: CASSPPGGTGIQETQYF
size: few
J: TRBJ2-5
V: TRBV7-2
D: NA

DNA: TGTGCCGGCAGTTTGTCAACCGGGACGGCAGAGACCCAGTACTTC
CDR3: CAGSLSTGTAETQYF
size: NA
J: TRBJ2-5
V: TRBV6-5
D: NA

DNA: TGCGCCAGCAGCTTGGTGGTGGGGAACTACGAGCAGTACTTC
CDR3: CASSLVVGNYEQYF
size: NA
J: TRBJ2-7
V: TRBV5-1
D: NA

DNA: TGCAGTGCCCGACCGGGACTAGCGGGCGGGGGGCAGTATTTT
CDR3: CSARPGLAGGGQYF
size: NA
J: TRBJ2-3
V: TRBV20-1
D: TRBD2

DNA: TGTGCCAGCAGCCCTAGGGCGACAGGGTGCCGCCTATATAGCAATCAGCCCCAGCATTTT
CDR3: CASSPRATGCRLYSNQPQHF
size: few
J: TRBJ1-5
V: TRBV7-9
D: TRBD1

DNA: TGTGCCAGCAGCCAAGAAGGGGAGGGGGATGAAAAACTGTTTTTT
CDR3: CASSQEGEGDEKLFF
size: NA
J: TRBJ1-4
V: TRBV4-2
D: NA

DNA: TGCGCCAGCAGCCCCCATAGAGGGAACACTGAAGCTTTCTTT
CDR3: CASSPHRGNTEAFF
size: NA
J: TRBJ1-1
V: TRBV4-1
D: NA

DNA: TGCAGTGCTAGAGATTTGGGGGGGCTCTACCCTAACTATGGCTACACCTTC
CDR3: CSARDLGGLYPNYGYTF
size: NA
J: TRBJ1-2
V: TRBV20-1
D: NA

DNA: TGCAGTGCTAGAGATTGGGGCAACAATGCATACAATGAGCAGTTCTTC
CDR3: CSARDWGNNAYNEQFF
size: few
J: TRBJ2-1
V: TRBV20-1
D: NA

DNA: TGCAGCGTTATGGCAGGGGCAGAGACCCAGTACTTC
CDR3: CSVMAGAETQYF
size: many
J: TRBJ2-5
V: TRBV29-1
D: NA

DNA: TGCAGTGCCGAACTAGCGGACTACAATGAGCAGTTCTTC
CDR3: CSAELADYNEQFF
size: NA
J: TRBJ2-1
V: TRBV20-1
D: TRBD2

DNA: TGTGCCAGCAGCGCACAAACTCAAAGCCCCCTCAACAATGAGCAGTTCTTC
CDR3: CASSAQTQSPLNNEQFF
size: few
J: TRBJ2-1
V: TRBV13
D: NA

DNA: TGTGCCACCAGCGGAGACAATCCGGGACAGCAAGGCAATCAGCCCCAGCATTTT
CDR3: CATSGDNPGQQGNQPQHF
size: NA
J: TRBJ1-5
V: TRBV15
D: TRBD1

DNA: TGCAGTGCTGGGACTTCATCCGCCTACGAGCAGTACTTC
CDR3: CSAGTSSAYEQYF
size: NA
J: TRBJ2-7
V: TRBV20-1
D: NA

DNA: TGTGCCAGCCGTGGAGACAGCGACTATGGCTACACCTTC
CDR3: CASRGDSDYGYTF
size: NA
J: TRBJ1-2
V: TRBV6-1
D: NA